The next 21 T cell receptor beta chains were all read from a single sample in a study of T cell repertoires in cytomegalovirus infection (dated by TCRdb to between 2019 and 2020). The reads were generated on an Illumina HiSeq 1500. The raw public reads went through TCRdb reprocessing: fastp at Q25, MiXCR clone calling, in-frame beta chains kept. Rows merge per CDR3 protein into single entries with the most common DNA and genes. The sample records about 450,000 distinct CDR3 sequences, approximately 33% of which are singletons. Approximately 13% of the sample is in the top ten clones. Sequencing was performed on PBMCs. The receptors shown here come from a human donor in good health (CMV status not recorded). Some clones in this sample may be carry-over from other donors' samples.

DNA of the CDR3: TGTGCCAGCATTGAGGGACAGGGGTTCGTTTTTCGAGCTTTCTTT. Amino acids: CASIEGQGFVFRAFF. The rearrangement links TRBV27 to TRBJ1-1; 10 bases fit TRBD1. CDR1 MNHEY and CDR2 SMNVEV come from the germline V gene (reference sequence). The CDR3 totals 15 residues. Trimming took 7 bases from V and 10 from J; bases not matched to a gene: 15.

This rearrangement joins TRBV5-6 to TRBJ1-2; TRBD1 agrees at 7 bases. Looked up from germline, CDR1 is SGHDT and CDR2 is YYEEEE. V gave up 4 bases and J gave up 4 bases; unmatched junction bases: 7. This CDR3 comprises 14 residues. The CDR3 sequence is CASSGTDGAYGYTF. The CDR3 DNA is TGTGCCAGCAGCGGGACAGATGGTGCCTATGGCTACACCTTC.

The chain joins TRBV18 to TRBJ2-1; maybe TRBD2 (5 bases). CDR1 and CDR2 (germline): KGHSH, LQKENI. The CDR3 length is 16 residues. V lost 1 base and J 3 bases, leaving 13 bases between the germline ends. CDR3: CASSPRSRGVYNEQFF. CDR3 coding DNA: TGTGCCAGCTCACCACGGTCCCGGGGAGTCTACAATGAGCAGTTCTTC.

This clonotype was observed many times. This CDR3 is CASSRAATNEKLFF. The CDR3, as DNA: TGTGCCAGCTCCAGGGCTGCAACTAATGAAAAACTGTTTTTT. The rearrangement joins TRBV7-2 to TRBJ1-4; D perhaps matches TRBD1 (5 bases). The CDR3 consists of 14 residues. Germline lookup yields CDR1 SGHTA and CDR2 FQGNSA. Trimming stripped 8 bases from V and 0 bases from J, with 10 bases between.

Remarks on this clonotype: An end of the junction differs from the germline gene, which may be a read error. The chain carries TRBV7-2 and TRBJ2-3; TRBD2 aligns across 7 bases. This CDR3 comprises 16 residues. The germline V gene encodes CDR1 SGHTA and CDR2 FQGNSA. This CDR3 is CASSLGLAVGSDTQYF. The CDR3, as DNA: TGTGCCAGCAGTTTAGGGCTAGCGGTGGGATCAGATACGCAGTATTTT. Together with reference TRBV7-2 and TRBJ2-3, the CDR3 gives the full variable domain: GAGVSQSPSNKVTEKGKDVELRCDPISGHTALYWYRQSLGQGLEFLIYFQGNSAPDKSGLPSDRFSAERTGGSVSTLTIQRTQQEDSAVYLCASSLGLAVGSDTQYFGPGTRLTVL.

This clonotype was found many times. The rearrangement links TRBV7-6 to TRBJ1-2, with D tentatively TRBD1 (5 bases). The ends were cut back, 3 bases at V and 7 bases at J, with 12 bases in the middle. The CDR3 loop spans 13 amino acids. Germline V gene sequence: CDR1 SGHVS, CDR2 FNYEAQ. The CDR3 spells CASSFQGLGGYTF. The CDR3 DNA reads TGTGCCAGCAGCTTCCAGGGTTTGGGTGGCTACACCTTC.

The J gene is TRBJ1-2, the V gene TRBV7-6; no clear D gene. CDR1 and CDR2 from the germline V gene are SGHVS and FNYEAQ. The V end lost 5 bases, the J end lost 3 bases, and 19 bases lay between the germline ends. The CDR3 spans 16 residues. The CDR3 loop reads CASSPPPARVDYGYTF. As DNA, the CDR3 is TGTGCCAGCAGCCCCCCCCCCGCGCGCGTTGACTATGGCTACACCTTC.

This clonotype was counted a few times. The chain employs TRBV27 and TRBJ1-6; 10 bases are a match to TRBD1. The germline V gene has CDR1 MNHEY and CDR2 SMNVEV (reference sequence). The CDR3 has 16 amino acids. V dropped 3 bases and J dropped 10; count of bases not matched to a gene: 9. CDR3 residues: CASSFQPGQGKSPLHF. In DNA, the CDR3 is TGTGCCAGCAGTTTCCAACCGGGACAGGGGAAATCACCCCTCCACTTT.

V and J are TRBV6-5 and TRBJ2-1, with 12 bases that match TRBD1. From germline, CDR1 is MNHEY and CDR2 SVGAGI. Trimming at V came to 0 bases and at J to 7 bases, leaving 7 bases not matched to a gene. This CDR3 is 17 amino acids long. As DNA, the CDR3 is TGTGCCAGCAGTTACTCGGTCCCGGGACAGGGGGCAAATGAGCAGTTCTTC. It yields the protein CASSYSVPGQGANEQFF.

DNA of the CDR3: TGTGCCAGCAGCACCTCTGGGGACAGGGGGACTGAAGCTTTCTTT. Translated, it gives CASSTSGDRGTEAFF. The chain employs TRBV28 and TRBJ1-1; 11 nucleotides match TRBD1. The CDR3 totals 15 residues. After removal of 6 bases from V and 5 bases from J, the junction contained 8 bases not matched to a gene. From germline, CDR1 is MDHEN and CDR2 SYDVKM.

The chain joins TRBV9 to TRBJ1-1; D might be TRBD1 (6 bases). V lost 0 bases and J lost 2, with 8 bases in between. CDR3 length equals 14 residues. Germline CDR1 and CDR2: SGDLS and YYNGEE. The CDR3 spells CASSVDGGNTEAFF. The CDR3 DNA follows: TGTGCCAGCAGCGTAGATGGGGGCAACACTGAAGCTTTCTTT.

Remarks on this clonotype: At one end the junction does not follow the germline gene, possibly because of a read error. The CDR3: CASRPTSGVTVELFF. CDR3 nucleotides: TGTGCCAGCAGACCCACTAGCGGGGTCACCGTGGAGCTGTTTTTT. The chain couples TRBV6-2 or TRBV6-3 to TRBJ2-2; 10 positions agree with TRBD2. The CDR3 runs 15 residues. In germline, CDR1 is MNHEY, CDR2 SVGEGT.

This clonotype has just a few counts. The chain combines TRBV27 with TRBJ1-6; D is ambiguous. Germline loops: CDR1 MNHEY, CDR2 SMNVEV (reference sequence). This CDR3 is built from 15 residues. The V end lost 2 bases, the J end lost 9 bases, and 14 bases lay between the germline ends. In nucleotides, the CDR3 is TGTGCCAGCAGTTTAGCGACGGGCGATGGTTCACCCCTCCACTTT. Translating gives CASSLATGDGSPLHF.

The chain links TRBV3-1 to TRBJ2-5; 7 bases line up with TRBD1. Germline CDR1 LGHDT, CDR2 YNNKEL (reference sequence). The V and J ends lost 3 bases and 2 bases, in that order; junction bases with no gene match: 3. The CDR3 is 14 residues long. CDR3 in amino acids: CASSQMGQQETQYF. In nucleotides, the CDR3 is TGTGCCAGCAGCCAGATGGGACAGCAAGAGACCCAGTACTTC.

Notes on this clonotype: Germline is not matched at one junction end, which may reflect a read error. This chain's CDR3 is CASSLWASGPQEPHYF. The CDR3 coding sequence is TGTGCCAGCAGTTTATGGGCTAGCGGGCCCCAAGAACCCCATTACTTC. This chain joins TRBV28 and TRBJ2-5, with TRBD2 matching 8 bases. Germline CDR1 and CDR2: MDHEN and SYDVKM. This CDR3 has 16 residues. The full variable domain, completed using reference TRBV28 and TRBJ2-5, is DVKVTQSSRYLVKRTGEKVFLECVQDMDHENMFWYRQDPGLGLRLIYFSYDVKMKEKGDIPEGYSVSREKKERFSLILESASTNQTSMYLCASSLWASGPQEPHYFGPGTRLLVL.

The chain recombines TRBV27 with TRBJ2-3, with TRBD2 identical over 7 bases. V lost 6 bases and J lost 6; bases outside the gene matches: 12. CDR1 MNHEY and CDR2 SMNVEV come from the germline V gene (reference sequence). The CDR3 is 15 residues long. CDR3 sequence: CASSRDYPHQDTQYF. DNA for the CDR3: TGTGCCAGCAGCAGGGACTACCCACATCAGGATACGCAGTATTTT.

Regarding this clonotype: This sequence may be a read error, since a much larger clone differs from it by one base. The V call is TRBV7-2, the J call TRBJ1-4; D not certain. The V and J ends lost 2 bases and 5 bases respectively, with 9 bases between them. In germline, CDR1 is SGHTA, CDR2 FQGNSA. The CDR3 has 14 residues. The CDR3 sequence is CASSLIPGNEKLFF. The CDR3 nucleotides are TGTGCCAGCAGCTTAATACCGGGGAATGAAAAACTGTTTTTT.

This clonotype was detected many times. This chain uses TRBV7-9 with TRBJ1-6; a weak D match, TRBD1 (5 bases). Trimming left V 3 bases short and J 12 bases short, with 12 bases between. Germline-derived CDR1 and CDR2 are SEHNR and FQNEAQ (reference sequence). CDR3 size: 13 residues. CDR3 loop: CASSFDSRLPLHF. CDR3 nucleotide sequence: TGTGCCAGCAGCTTTGACAGCCGGTTACCCCTCCACTTT.

This clonotype showed up just a few times. This chain joins TRBV15 and TRBJ1-5; D possibly corresponds to TRBD1 (5 bases). This CDR3 is 14 amino acids long. Looked up from germline, CDR1 is LNHNV and CDR2 is YYDKDF (reference sequence). V lost 5 bases and J lost 0, with 8 bases in between. CDR3 loop: CATSAGGSNQPQHF. The CDR3 DNA is TGTGCCACCAGCGCCGGGGGTAGCAATCAGCCCCAGCATTTT.

Regarding this clonotype: A junction end diverges from the germline sequence, so it may reflect a read error. The chain couples TRBV7-3 to TRBJ2-5; D remains unclear. CDR1 and CDR2 from the germline V gene are SGHTA and FQGTGA. This CDR3 contains 13 residues. The CDR3 nucleotides read TGTGTCAGCAGCTTAAGGGCTATGGATACCCAGTACTTC. It translates to CVSSLRAMDTQYF.

The chain is built from TRBV20-1 and TRBJ2-7; possibly TRBD2 for D (5 bases). From germline, CDR1 is DFQATT and CDR2 SNEGSKA (reference sequence). Trimming cost V 1 base and J 5 bases, with 6 bases left between them. This CDR3 spans 11 amino acids. This CDR3 reads CSARGRNEQYF. The CDR3 DNA is TGCAGTGCTAGAGGGAGGAACGAGCAGTACTTC.